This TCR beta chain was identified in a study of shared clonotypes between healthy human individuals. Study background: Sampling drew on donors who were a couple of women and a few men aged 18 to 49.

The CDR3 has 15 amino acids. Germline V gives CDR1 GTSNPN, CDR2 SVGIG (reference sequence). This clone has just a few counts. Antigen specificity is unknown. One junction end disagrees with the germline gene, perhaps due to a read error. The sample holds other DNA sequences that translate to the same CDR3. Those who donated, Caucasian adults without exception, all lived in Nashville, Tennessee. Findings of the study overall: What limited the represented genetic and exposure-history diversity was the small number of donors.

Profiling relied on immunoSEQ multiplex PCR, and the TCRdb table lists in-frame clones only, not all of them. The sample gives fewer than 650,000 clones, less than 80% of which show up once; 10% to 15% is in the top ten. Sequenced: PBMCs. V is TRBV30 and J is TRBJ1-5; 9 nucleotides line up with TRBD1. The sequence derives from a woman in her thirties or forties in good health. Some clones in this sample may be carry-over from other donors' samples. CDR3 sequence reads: CAWSPLGQGNQPQHF. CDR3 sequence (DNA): TGTGCCTGGAGCCCCTTGGGACAGGGCAACCAGCCCCAGCATTTT.